Below, one T cell receptor (beta chain) is given with its context. The sample comes from a study of technical replicates of blood from several donors. The germline CDR1 and CDR2 sequences are MNHEY and SMNVEV (reference sequence). V was cut by 3 bases and J by 5 bases, with 7 bases left in between. CDR3 length equals 13 residues. Data came from immunoSEQ multiplex PCR; TCRdb stores just in-frame clones and leaves some out. The table records about 75,000 clones, 97% of them present only once. The V call is TRBV27, the J call TRBJ2-2; no clear D gene. What was sequenced was T cells isolated from PBMCs. This sequence was found in a human donor in good health. The CDR3 bases are TGTGCCAGCAGTTTGCTAGAAACCGGGGAGCTGTTTTTT. Translation: CASSLLETGELFF.